Below, one T cell receptor beta chain is given with its context. The source of the sample is a study of blood T cell repertoires in COVID-19. Original methodology: Estimated nucleated cell counts came from reference gene primer amplification. Assay: immunoSEQ multiplex PCR; the TCRdb copy retains only in-frame clones and omits some. V, J and clone size were drawn from that table, and D and trimming were deduced from the DNA. The sample contains about 100,000 clones, more than 85% of which appear only once. This CDR3 contains 15 residues. Unmatched junction bases numbered 7, after V lost 4 bases and J lost 4 bases. Germline-derived CDR1 and CDR2 are LGHDT and YNNKEL (reference sequence).

What was sequenced was peripheral blood. This receptor was identified in a man in his thirties or forties in a cohort sampled during active COVID-19. V and J are TRBV3-1 (or the pseudogene TRBV3-2) and TRBJ2-1; TRBD2 matches 7 bases. This CDR3 is CASSLWDGGYNEQFF. CDR3 nucleotides: TGTGCCAGCAGCCTTTGGGACGGGGGGTACAATGAGCAGTTCTTC.